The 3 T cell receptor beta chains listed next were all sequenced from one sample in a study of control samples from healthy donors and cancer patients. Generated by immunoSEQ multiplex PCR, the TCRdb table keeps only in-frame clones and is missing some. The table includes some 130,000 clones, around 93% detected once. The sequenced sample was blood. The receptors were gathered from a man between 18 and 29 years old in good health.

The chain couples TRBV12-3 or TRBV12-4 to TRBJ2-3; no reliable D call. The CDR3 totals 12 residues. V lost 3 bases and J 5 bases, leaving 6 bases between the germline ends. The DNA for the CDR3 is TGTGCCAGCAGTTTGACGGGAGATACGCAGTATTTT. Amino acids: CASSLTGDTQYF.

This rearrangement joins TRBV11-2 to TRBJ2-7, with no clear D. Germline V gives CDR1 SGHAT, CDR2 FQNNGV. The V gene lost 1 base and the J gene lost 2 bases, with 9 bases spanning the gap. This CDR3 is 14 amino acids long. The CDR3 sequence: CASSLGRRTYEQYF. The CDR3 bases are TGTGCCAGCAGCTTAGGCAGGAGAACCTACGAGCAGTACTTC.

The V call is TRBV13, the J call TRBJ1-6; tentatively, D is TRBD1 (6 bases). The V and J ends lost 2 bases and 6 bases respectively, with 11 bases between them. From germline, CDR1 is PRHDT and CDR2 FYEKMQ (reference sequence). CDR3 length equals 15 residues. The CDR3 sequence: CASSLRGAGNSPLHF. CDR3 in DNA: TGTGCCAGCAGCTTACGGGGGGCCGGTAATTCACCCCTCCACTTT.